This TCR beta chain came from a study of cytomegalovirus exposure and HLA in healthy donors. Findings of the study overall: In a later analysis, a genetic analysis reported fewer productive-TCR N-insertions in an Asian-associated ancestry cluster than the cohort average. Accurate predictions that matched the HLA-A and HLA-B alleles of most subjects were reportedly made from TCR beta sequences. The authors considered a cluster of highly shared sequence variants likely to be a sequencing artifact. Later analysis demonstrated an association between a missense DCLRE1C variant and TCR beta V- and J-gene trimming.

Both 60 Vbeta primers and 13 Jbeta primers went into the PCR. The table came from immunoSEQ multiplex PCR; TCRdb's copy has only in-frame clones and leaves some out. The sample has 70,000 or so clones. The germline V gene has CDR1 SGHRS and CDR2 YFSETQ. Deletions cut 0 bases from V and 0 bases from J, with 6 bases between. This CDR3 is 14 amino acids long. As concerns this clone: Its antigen is currently unknown.

The sample comprised PBMCs. The receptor's source is a female donor in good health and CMV-seropositive. The chain recombines TRBV5-1 with TRBJ1-1; D not resolved. The chain's CDR3 is CASSLEALNTEAFF. CDR3 bases: TGCGCCAGCAGCTTGGAAGCTCTGAACACTGAAGCTTTCTTT.